Shown below are 17 T cell receptor beta chains from a single sample sequenced in a study of technical replicates of blood from a few donors. Produced via immunoSEQ multiplex PCR; TCRdb's table is partial and in-frame only. The table lists around 76,000 clones, 90% to 95% of them singletons. The sequenced material came from T cells isolated from PBMCs. These receptor sequences come from a human donor in good health.

This clone was observed once. V is TRBV12-5 and J is TRBJ2-2; 7 nucleotides line up with TRBD1. In germline, CDR1 is LGHNT, CDR2 FRNRAP. The junction had 1 base not matched to a gene; V was cut back by 0 bases and J by 0 bases. The CDR3 is made up of 16 amino acids. The CDR3 DNA is TGTGCTAGTGGTTTGGTACAGGGGCCGAACACCGGGGAGCTGTTTTTT. Translating it yields CASGLVQGPNTGELFF.

This chain links TRBV5-1 with TRBJ1-1; TRBD1 matches 7 bases. Germline loops: CDR1 SGHRS, CDR2 YFSETQ. V shed 6 bases, J shed 5 bases, and the junction held 7 bases outside the gene matches. The CDR3 contains 13 residues. The CDR3 DNA reads as TGCGCCAGCAAACAGGGGTCTAATACTGAAGCTTTCTTT. Translating it yields CASKQGSNTEAFF.

CDR3 sequence: CASSQISEGPQHF. The CDR3 DNA is TGCGCCAGCAGCCAGATATCTGAGGGGCCCCAGCATTTT. The chain combines TRBV4-1 with TRBJ1-5; D uncertain. V was cut by 3 bases and J by 9 bases, with 12 bases left in between. Germline V CDR1 and CDR2: MGHRA, YSYEKL. This CDR3 spans 13 amino acids.

The rearrangement joins TRBV7-9 to TRBJ2-3, with 10 bases fitting TRBD2. Germline-derived CDR1 and CDR2 are SEHNR and FQNEAQ (reference sequence). Trimming at V came to 3 bases and at J to 3 bases, leaving 12 bases not matched to a gene. The CDR3 totals 18 residues. CDR3 coding DNA: TGTGCCAGCAGCTTGGGAATTCTAGCGGGAGATGGGACAGATACGCAGTATTTT. It translates to CASSLGILAGDGTDTQYF.

This clone appeared a few times. This chain connects TRBV6-5 to TRBJ1-1; weak D call: TRBD1 (5 bases). Germline V gene sequence: CDR1 MNHEY, CDR2 SVGAGI. The V end lost 6 bases, the J end lost 2 bases, and 10 bases lay between the germline ends. This CDR3 region has 13 residues. CDR3 protein: CASRKGLNTEAFF. The CDR3 nucleotides are TGTGCCAGCAGGAAGGGGCTCAACACTGAAGCTTTCTTT.

This clone is a singleton in its sample. This chain uses TRBV19 with TRBJ2-2; TRBD2 matches at 7 bases. This CDR3 comprises 15 residues. Germline values: CDR1 LNHDA, CDR2 SQIVND (reference sequence). With 4 bases clipped from V and 3 bases from J, the junction kept 5 bases outside the gene matches. This CDR3 reads CASSRGGVDTGELFF. The CDR3 region has the DNA TGTGCCAGTAGTAGGGGGGGGGTGGACACCGGGGAGCTGTTTTTT.

The chain links TRBV2 to TRBJ2-3, with D perhaps matching TRBD2 (5 bases). CDR1 and CDR2 from the germline V gene are SNHLY and FYNNEI. Trimming pared 7 bases from V and 4 bases from J, leaving 12 bases between. This CDR3 has 13 amino acids. CDR3 in DNA: TGTGCCAGCATAGGGAGTTACGCAGATACGCAGTATTTT. This gives the protein CASIGSYADTQYF.

The V and J genes are TRBV15 and TRBJ2-3; tentative D call: TRBD2 (6 bases). The CDR3 totals 15 residues. The germline gives CDR1 LNHNV, CDR2 YYDKDF (reference sequence). Trimming shortened V by 6 bases and J by 0 bases, and 13 bases separated the two germline ends. The CDR3 is CATSTAGTSTDTQYF. DNA for the CDR3: TGTGCCACCAGTACCGCCGGGACTAGCACAGATACGCAGTATTTT.

Written as DNA, the CDR3 is TGTGCCAGCAGTTTATTAGCGGGTTACACCCCCGGGGAGCTGTTTTTT. Its translation is CASSLLAGYTPGELFF. V and J are TRBV27 and TRBJ2-2; 7 bases align to TRBD2. This CDR3 has 16 amino acids. Germline V gene sequence: CDR1 MNHEY, CDR2 SMNVEV (reference sequence). The V segment lost 1 base and the J segment 6 bases; nucleotides outside the gene matches: 8.

This clone was observed once. The chain recombines TRBV5-6 with TRBJ2-1; maybe TRBD1 (6 bases). The CDR3 has 15 residues. Trimming shortened V by 5 bases and J by 8 bases, and 20 bases separated the two germline ends. The germline gives CDR1 SGHDT, CDR2 YYEEEE. The CDR3 region is CASRFKGKGVDEQFF. As DNA, the CDR3 is TGTGCCAGCAGATTTAAGGGGAAGGGGGTCGATGAGCAGTTCTTC. Variable domain in full (rest from reference TRBV5-6 and TRBJ2-1): DAGVTQSPTHLIKTRGQQVTLRCSPKSGHDTVSWYQQALGQGPQFIFQYYEEEERQRGNFPDRFSGHQFPNYSSELNVNALLLGDSALYLCASRFKGKGVDEQFFGPGTRLTVL.

The genes are TRBV5-1 and TRBJ2-1; TRBD2 matches at 16 bases. J gave up 9 bases and V 5 bases, and 11 bases lay outside the gene matches. This CDR3 contains 17 residues. Germline V CDR1 and CDR2: SGHRS, YFSETQ. The CDR3 spells CASRGPGLAGGPSEQFF. CDR3 coding DNA: TGCGCCAGCAGGGGACCGGGACTAGCGGGAGGGCCCAGTGAGCAGTTCTTC.

This clone appeared once. The V gene is TRBV6-4, the J gene TRBJ1-5, with unresolved D. In germline, CDR1 is MRHNA, CDR2 SNTAGT. V lost 11 bases and J lost 0, with 14 bases in between. The CDR3 runs to 14 residues. The DNA of the CDR3 is TGTGCCTGCATCGTAGCGGATAGCAATCAGCCCCAGCATTTT. It encodes CACIVADSNQPQHF.

This clone was detected only once. J is TRBJ1-3 and V is TRBV7-2; tentative D call: TRBD1 (5 bases). This CDR3 has 14 amino acids. Germline V lookup: CDR1 SGHTA, CDR2 FQGNSA. Trimming took 4 bases from V and 4 from J, leaving 11 bases between them. In DNA, the CDR3 is TGTGCCAGCAGCTCCACCGGGGGGGGAAACACCATATATTTT. Residues: CASSSTGGGNTIYF.

In its sample, this clone was seen a few times. V gene TRBV4-1 combines with J gene TRBJ1-5; the D gene is possibly TRBD1 (5 bases). This CDR3 contains 16 residues. The V end lost 1 base, the J end lost 1 base, and 11 bases lay between the germline ends. Germline V gene lookup returns CDR1 MGHRA and CDR2 YSYEKL. The CDR3 DNA reads as TGCGCCAGCAGCCAAGGCGGGGCGGTAAGCAATCAGCCCCAGCATTTT. Translation: CASSQGGAVSNQPQHF.

This clone came up once. The chain uses TRBV18 and TRBJ1-6; D gene unclear. Germline CDR1 is KGHSH and CDR2 is LQKENI. Trimming stripped 5 bases from V and 9 bases from J, with 17 bases between. The CDR3 has 15 residues. CDR3 in amino acids: CASSALQTQPSPLHF. The CDR3 coding sequence is TGTGCCAGCTCAGCCCTACAGACCCAGCCTTCACCCCTCCACTTT.

V and J are TRBV6-1 and TRBJ1-1; D gene unclear. The CDR3 consists of 13 residues. V lost 4 bases to trimming and J lost 1 base, with 7 bases between them. Germline CDR1 reads MNHNS; CDR2 reads SASEGT. The CDR3 sequence: CASSVARNTEAFF. The CDR3 nucleotides read TGTGCCAGCAGTGTAGCTAGGAACACTGAAGCTTTCTTT.

CDR3 nucleotides: TGTGCCAGCAGCCCCGGGACTAGCGGGATCAACCAAGAGACCCAGTACTTC. Translation gives CASSPGTSGINQETQYF. The chain employs TRBV7-9 and TRBJ2-5, with TRBD2 matching 13 bases. Germline trimming cut 5 bases from V and 0 bases from J; bases unmatched to any gene: 6. CDR1 is SEHNR and CDR2 is FQNEAQ in the germline V gene (reference sequence). The CDR3 consists of 17 residues.